A single sample gave rise to the 22 T cell receptor beta chains below, sequenced in a study of cytotoxic CD8 clonotypes in ibrutinib-treated CLL. The protocol was immunoSEQ multiplex PCR, while the TCRdb copy is restricted to in-frame clones and leaves out a portion. Found here are roughly 130,000 clones, 70% to 80% of them singletons; the top ten hold around 13%. The sequencing used PBMCs, collected after 12 months of ibrutinib treatment. The origin of the receptors is a human donor with chronic lymphocytic leukemia.

The V gene is TRBV21-1, the J gene TRBJ2-5; the table's D call of TRBD2 was not tested on the DNA. TRBV21-1 is listed as a pseudogene. This CDR3 comprises 17 residues. CDR3 coding DNA: TGTGCCAGCAGCATTTCCGGGACTAGCGGGAGGGCTGAGACCCAGTACTTC. This encodes CASSISGTSGRAETQYF.

The chain links TRBV7-2 to TRBJ2-7, with unresolved D. The CDR3 extends over 15 amino acids. Trimming shortened V by 1 base and J by 0 bases, and 10 bases separated the two germline ends. Germline CDR1 SGHTA, CDR2 FQGNSA. The CDR3 here is CASSLVGTVSYEQYF. DNA for the CDR3: TGTGCCAGCAGCTTAGTCGGAACAGTCTCCTACGAGCAGTACTTC.

The V call is TRBV29-1, the J call TRBJ1-5, with D perhaps TRBD1 (5 bases). Trimming cost V 3 bases and J 0 bases, with 9 bases left between them. This CDR3 has 14 amino acids. From germline, CDR1 is SQVTM and CDR2 ANQGSEA. CDR3 nucleotide sequence: TGCAGCGTTGACGGGGGGGGTAGCAATCAGCCCCAGCATTTT. It specifies CSVDGGGSNQPQHF.

The J gene is TRBJ2-2, the V gene TRBV7-3, with D maybe TRBD2 (6 bases). CDR3 size: 16 residues. The germline V gene encodes CDR1 SGHTA and CDR2 FQGTGA. V gave up 2 bases and J gave up 4 bases, with 14 bases separating them. The CDR3 reads CASSLGRGGVTGELFF. CDR3 nucleotides: TGTGCCAGCAGCTTAGGGCGTGGAGGGGTCACCGGGGAGCTGTTTTTT.

The chain uses TRBV6-1 and TRBJ2-1; 9 bases line up with TRBD2. Germline-derived CDR1 and CDR2 are MNHNS and SASEGT. The ends lost 0 bases at V and 3 bases at J; junction bases unmatched: 3. This CDR3 is 16 amino acids long. CDR3 amino acids: CASSEASGRIYNEQFF. CDR3 nucleotide sequence: TGTGCCAGCAGTGAAGCAAGCGGGAGGATCTACAATGAGCAGTTCTTC.

The rearrangement links TRBV19 to TRBJ2-7; possible D gene TRBD1, 6 bases. Trimming left V 5 bases short and J 2 bases short, with 16 bases between. This CDR3 spans 15 amino acids. Germline values: CDR1 LNHDA, CDR2 SQIVND (reference sequence). In DNA, the CDR3 is TGTGCCAGTAGTCGGACCGGGACATCAACCTACGAGCAGTACTTC. Translated: CASSRTGTSTYEQYF.

This chain joins TRBV4-1 and TRBJ2-1; 9 nucleotides match TRBD2. CDR1 MGHRA and CDR2 YSYEKL come from the germline V gene. CDR3 length: 18 amino acids. V shed 0 bases and J 5 bases; nucleotides not matched to a gene: 11. CDR3 nucleotide sequence: TGCGCCAGCAGCCAAGATCCTTCAGGACTAGCGAACCACAATGAGCAGTTCTTC. Translating it yields CASSQDPSGLANHNEQFF.

The chain couples TRBV18 to TRBJ2-6; 8 bases fit TRBD2. In germline, CDR1 is KGHSH, CDR2 LQKENI. The CDR3 has 17 amino acids. The trim removed 0 bases at V and 5 bases at J, leaving 6 bases unmatched. The CDR3 region is CASSPPREGLRANVLTF. CDR3 DNA sequence: TGTGCCAGCTCACCACCCCGGGAGGGGTTGAGGGCCAACGTCCTGACTTTC. The complete variable domain, with remaining parts taken from reference TRBV18 and TRBJ2-6, reads NAGVMQNPRHLVRRRGQEARLRCSPMKGHSHVYWYRQLPEEGLKFMVYLQKENIIDESGMPKERFSAEFPKEGPSILRIQQVVRGDSAAYFCASSPPREGLRANVLTFGAGSRLTVL.

This clone came up once. The gene calls are TRBV4-3 and TRBJ2-7; D is unresolved. The germline V gene encodes CDR1 LGHNA and CDR2 YSLEER. The CDR3 totals 15 residues. V was clipped by 0 bases and J by 2 bases, with 11 bases between them. This chain's CDR3 is CASSQESVAPYEQYF. The DNA of the CDR3 is TGCGCCAGCAGCCAAGAGTCCGTTGCTCCCTACGAGCAGTACTTC.

The chain is built from TRBV7-9 and TRBJ1-2; D gene unclear. The CDR3 runs 15 residues. Germline V gene lookup returns CDR1 SEHNR and CDR2 FQNEAQ (reference sequence). Between the trimmed V and J ends, which lost 5 bases and 4 bases, there was a span of 17 bases. The CDR3 is CASSPGSPVIYGYTF. The CDR3 nucleotides are TGTGCCAGCAGCCCGGGGAGTCCGGTAATCTATGGCTACACCTTC.

This chain joins TRBV19 and TRBJ2-5; 8 nucleotides agree with TRBD2. Looked up from germline, CDR1 is LNHDA and CDR2 is SQIVND (reference sequence). This CDR3 has 15 residues. Germline trimming cut 5 bases from V and 11 bases from J; bases unmatched to any gene: 16. In nucleotides, the CDR3 is TGTGCCAGTAGTGACACCCTAGCGGGTTTACGGGAGCAGTACTTC. Its protein is CASSDTLAGLREQYF.

This sequence joins TRBV14 and TRBJ2-2, with D perhaps being TRBD1 or TRBD2 (5 bases each). This CDR3 has 17 residues. CDR1 and CDR2 (germline): SGHDN, FVKESK. Between the trimmed V and J ends, which lost 0 bases and 3 bases, there was a span of 14 bases. In DNA form, the CDR3 reads TGTGCCAGCAGCCAAGATCTCAGGGACGGGCACACCGGGGAGCTGTTTTTT. Protein sequence: CASSQDLRDGHTGELFF.

The chain is built from TRBV5-6 and TRBJ2-1; TRBD1 agrees at 7 bases. Germline V lookup: CDR1 SGHDT, CDR2 YYEEEE. This CDR3 has 12 residues. V shed 5 bases and J 9 bases; nucleotides not matched to a gene: 5. This CDR3 is CASSLAGGEQFF. The CDR3 DNA reads TGTGCCAGCAGTCTTGCAGGGGGTGAGCAGTTCTTC.

This chain links TRBV9 with TRBJ2-4; D not resolved. V gave up 0 bases and J gave up 9 bases, with 16 bases separating them. Per germline, CDR1 SGDLS and CDR2 YYNGEE. The CDR3 totals 15 residues. The CDR3 region has the DNA TGTGCCAGCAGCGTAGATGTGGTCCCGATTGGCATTCAGTACTTC. Protein sequence: CASSVDVVPIGIQYF.

The chain carries TRBV28 and TRBJ2-7, with a tentative D call TRBD2 (6 bases). Trimming shortened V by 6 bases and J by 1 base, and 10 bases separated the two germline ends. Germline V lookup: CDR1 MDHEN, CDR2 SYDVKM. The CDR3 is made up of 13 amino acids. The chain's CDR3 is CASSASASYEQYF. The CDR3, as DNA: TGTGCCAGCAGCGCTAGCGCATCCTACGAGCAGTACTTC. The full variable domain, with the rest looked up from reference TRBV28 and TRBJ2-7, is DVKVTQSSRYLVKRTGEKVFLECVQDMDHENMFWYRQDPGLGLRLIYFSYDVKMKEKGDIPEGYSVSREKKERFSLILESASTNQTSMYLCASSASASYEQYFGPGTRLTVT.

The CDR3 here is CAWSGLSLGGSPLHF. CDR3 nucleotide sequence: TGTGCCTGGAGTGGGCTTTCCCTAGGTGGTTCACCCCTCCACTTT. The chain carries TRBV30 and TRBJ1-6; no reliable D call. Germline V gene lookup returns CDR1 GTSNPN and CDR2 SVGIG (reference sequence). The CDR3 loop spans 15 amino acids. The V end was cut by 1 base, the J end by 9 bases, with 16 bases between.

This clone was counted once. The V and J genes are TRBV27 and TRBJ1-5, with TRBD1 identical over 7 bases. Losses at the gene ends were 1 base for V and 0 bases for J; bases not matched to a gene: 3. The length of the CDR3 is 16 residues. Germline loops: CDR1 MNHEY, CDR2 SMNVEV (reference sequence). CDR3 in amino acids: CASSLFRGGSNQPQHF. CDR3 DNA sequence: TGTGCCAGCAGTTTATTCAGGGGGGGTAGCAATCAGCCCCAGCATTTT.

Remarks on this clone: Germline is not matched at one junction end, which may reflect a read error. The chain combines TRBV7-7 with TRBJ2-5; weak D call: TRBD1 (5 bases). CDR3 size: 13 residues. Germline V gene lookup returns CDR1 SSHAT and CDR2 FNYEAQ (reference sequence). CDR3 sequence reads: CASSIDSEETQYF. The CDR3 nucleotides read TGTGCTAGCAGCATCGACAGCGAAGAGACCCAGTACTTC.

This chain joins TRBV27 and TRBJ1-5, with a weak D call TRBD1 (6 bases). The CDR3 sequence is 12 residues long. Per the germline V gene, CDR1 is MNHEY and CDR2 is SMNVEV (reference sequence). Trimming shortened V by 8 bases and J by 3 bases, and 8 bases separated the two germline ends. The DNA for the CDR3 is TGTGCCAGCCGGGACAACAATCAGCCCCAGCATTTT. Its protein product is CASRDNNQPQHF.

The V and J genes are TRBV27 and TRBJ2-7; TRBD2 matches at 7 bases. Trimming removed 5 bases from V and 2 bases from J; junction bases left unmatched: 3. The CDR3 is 13 amino acids. CDR1 is MNHEY, CDR2 SMNVEV, per germline (reference sequence). In DNA, the CDR3 is TGTGCCAGCAGTCCGGGACTAACCTACGAGCAGTACTTC. Its protein product is CASSPGLTYEQYF.

V and J are TRBV5-5 and TRBJ2-1, with D unresolved. The ends were cut back, 0 bases at V and 4 bases at J, with 11 bases in the middle. The germline CDR1 and CDR2 sequences are SGHKS and YYEKEE (reference sequence). The CDR3 is 15 amino acids. The CDR3 spells CASSLGVLGYNEQFF. Here the CDR3 DNA reads TGTGCCAGCAGCTTGGGGGTGTTGGGTTACAATGAGCAGTTCTTC.

The chain is built from TRBV4-2 and TRBJ1-3; D is unresolved. The CDR3 is made up of 15 amino acids. V lost 4 bases and J lost 1, with 11 bases in between. Germline values: CDR1 LGHNA, CDR2 YNFKEQ. CDR3 region: CASSPQSGSGNTIYF. The CDR3 bases are TGTGCCAGCAGCCCCCAGTCAGGTTCTGGAAACACCATATATTTT.